These 26 T cell receptor beta chains were sequenced from one sample in a study of robustness of blood B and T cell sequencing (dated by TCRdb to the late 2010s). The library was prepared using PCR. The sequencer listed for this sample is Illumina MiSeq. cDNA was synthesized with SMARTScribe reverse transcriptase and a 5' template-switch oligo that added a universal priming site. Each cDNA molecule was tagged by a 12-nucleotide random unique molecular identifier (UMI) carried on the template-switch oligo. TCRdb reran the public reads through fastp at Q25 and MiXCR, keeping productive beta chains. Each entry merges the rows of one CDR3 protein and shows their most common DNA and genes. The table for this sample lists 1,500 to 2,000 distinct CDR3 sequences; roughly 50% of them were counted only once. About 35% of the sample is taken by the ten largest. TCRbeta repertoires were measured from mRNA instead of genomic DNA, an approach that captures expressed receptors.

Sequenced: peripheral blood. These receptors were collected from a human donor in good health.

Relative to its sample, this clonotype is large (0.1 to 1%). V usage is TRBV6-1 and J usage is TRBJ1-1, with TRBD1 as a possible D gene (5 bases). CDR3 length: 16 amino acids. Germline-derived CDR1 and CDR2 are MNHNS and SASEGT. Trimming left V 6 bases short and J 4 bases short, with 21 bases between. Written as DNA, the CDR3 is TGTGCCAGCAGGAGGTCCGGGACCGCCCTGACCACTGAAGCTTTCTTT. Amino acids: CASRRSGTALTTEAFF.

The rearrangement links TRBV6-5 to TRBJ2-7; TRBD2 matches at 11 bases. The junction had 11 bases not matched to a gene; V was cut back by 0 bases and J by 1 base. In germline, CDR1 is MNHEY, CDR2 SVGAGI. The CDR3 consists of 19 residues. The CDR3 here is CASSYSKWGSGGGSYEQYF. The CDR3 DNA sequence: TGTGCCAGCAGTTACTCGAAATGGGGTAGCGGGGGGGGATCCTACGAGCAGTACTTC.

The genes are TRBV6-5 and TRBJ2-1, with TRBD1 matching over 10 bases. The germline gives CDR1 MNHEY, CDR2 SVGAGI. The CDR3 spans 16 residues. The junction had 6 bases not matched to a gene; V was cut back by 0 bases and J by 7 bases. The CDR3 DNA is TGTGCCAGCAGTTACTCCCGGGACAGGGGTTATAATGAGCAGTTCTTC. Protein product: CASSYSRDRGYNEQFF.

This chain connects TRBV30 to TRBJ1-1; D is unclear. V lost 2 bases, J lost 1 base, and 8 bases lay in between. Germline CDR1 is GTSNPN and CDR2 is SVGIG (reference sequence). This CDR3 contains 13 residues. CDR3 in DNA: TGTGCCTGGAGTCCAGATACGAACACTGAAGCTTTCTTT. Translated: CAWSPDTNTEAFF.

The rearrangement links TRBV12-3 or TRBV12-4 to TRBJ2-4; D gene ambiguous. This CDR3 spans 17 amino acids. The germline V and J ends were trimmed by 3 bases and 0 bases, with 15 bases remaining between them. The CDR3 DNA sequence: TGTGCCAGCAGTTTGATCGGCCGGACCCTAGCCAAAAACATTCAGTACTTC. Translation: CASSLIGRTLAKNIQYF.

Remarks on this clonotype: The germline gene is not matched at one end of the junction; a read error may be the cause. The V call is TRBV5-1, the J call TRBJ2-7; D unclear. This CDR3 is built from 13 residues. Per the germline V gene, CDR1 is SGHRS and CDR2 is YFSETQ. Written as DNA, the CDR3 is TGCGCCAGCAGCCCGGACCCTCCCTATGAGCAGTACTTC. The encoded protein is CASSPDPPYEQYF.

The V call is TRBV10-3, the J call TRBJ2-7; 10 bases fit TRBD1. The CDR3 covers 16 residues. J lost 3 bases, V lost 6 bases, and 11 bases had no gene match. Germline lookup yields CDR1 ENHRY and CDR2 SYGVKD. Here the CDR3 reads CAISTHWTGGNYEQYF. CDR3 nucleotides: TGTGCCATCAGCACCCACTGGACAGGGGGAAACTACGAGCAGTACTTC.

The table lists this clonotype with a few counts. The chain recombines TRBV7-6 with TRBJ2-6; TRBD1 is a possible D gene (6 bases). CDR1 SGHVS and CDR2 FNYEAQ come from the germline V gene. The CDR3 covers 16 residues. V dropped 5 bases and J dropped 1 base, with 12 bases sitting between them. CDR3 DNA sequence: TGTGCCAGCAGCCCCTCGACAGGATCTGGGGCCAACGTCCTGACTTTC. As protein: CASSPSTGSGANVLTF.

The chain joins TRBV13 to TRBJ2-2; 7 nucleotides match TRBD1. Germline CDR1 is PRHDT and CDR2 is FYEKMQ (reference sequence). The length of the CDR3 is 19 residues. V gave up 5 bases and J gave up 0 bases; unmatched junction bases: 15. CDR3 sequence: CASSRRLGRDRANTGELFF. CDR3 bases: TGTGCCAGCAGCAGACGGTTAGGTCGAGACAGGGCGAACACCGGGGAGCTGTTTTTT.

In DNA form, the CDR3 reads TGCAGCGTTACGGGACAGTACAATGAGCAGTTCTTC. Translating it yields CSVTGQYNEQFF. The rearrangement uses TRBV29-1 and TRBJ2-1; 7 nucleotides match TRBD1. V lost 5 bases and J lost 4; bases outside the gene matches: 2. The CDR3 extends over 12 amino acids. Germline V gene lookup returns CDR1 SQVTM and CDR2 ANQGSEA.

This clonotype was recorded a few times. The chain links TRBV15 to TRBJ2-2; D is perhaps TRBD2 (7 bases). The CDR3 is made up of 15 amino acids. Germline CDR1 reads LNHNV; CDR2 reads YYDKDF (reference sequence). The V end was cut by 1 base, the J end by 4 bases, with 10 bases between. Here the CDR3 DNA reads TGTGCCACCAGCAGAGGTGCGGGGGCCACCGGGGAGCTGTTTTTT. The encoded protein is CATSRGAGATGELFF. Drawing the rest from reference TRBV15 and TRBJ2-2, the complete variable domain is DAMVIQNPRYQVTQFGKPVTLSCSQTLNHNVMYWYQQKSSQAPKLLFHYYDKDFNNEADTPDNFQSRRPNTSFCFLDIRSPGLGDTAMYLCATSRGAGATGELFFGEGSRLTVL.

The chain has TRBV23-1 and TRBJ1-6; TRBD1 agrees at 7 bases. TRBV23-1 is labeled an ORF, and its function is uncertain. Unmatched junction bases numbered 7, after V lost 2 bases and J lost 6 bases. This CDR3 is built from 16 residues. Here the CDR3 DNA reads TGCGCCAGCAGTCAACAAACGACAGGGAGTAATTCACCCCTCCACTTT. Amino acid sequence: CASSQQTTGSNSPLHF.

In this sample, this clonotype turned up a few times. The chain employs TRBV30 and TRBJ1-1; no definite D call. V was pared by 3 bases and J by 1 base, with 15 bases between. The CDR3 is 15 residues long. Germline assignment: CDR1 GTSNPN and CDR2 SVGIG (reference sequence). CDR3 DNA sequence: TGTGCCTGGAGGCTACTTCGGACGGGGAACACTGAAGCTTTCTTT. It is translated as CAWRLLRTGNTEAFF.

This clonotype is judged large. This sequence joins TRBV15 and TRBJ1-3; D unresolved. The V gene lost 0 bases and the J gene lost 4 bases, with 10 bases spanning the gap. This CDR3 comprises 15 residues. Per the germline V gene, CDR1 is LNHNV and CDR2 is YYDKDF (reference sequence). The CDR3 sequence is CATSRDPGSGNTIYF. CDR3 DNA: TGTGCCACCAGCAGAGACCCAGGTTCCGGAAACACCATATATTTT.

In its sample, this clonotype was seen a few times. The gene calls are TRBV2 and TRBJ2-3, with D possibly TRBD2 on 5 matching bases. Germline V gene sequence: CDR1 SNHLY, CDR2 FYNNEI. The length of the CDR3 is 12 residues. V gave up 7 bases and J gave up 5 bases, with 10 bases separating them. Here the CDR3 DNA reads TGTGCCAGCAACGGACTGGAAGATACGCAGTATTTT. It translates to CASNGLEDTQYF.

CDR3 bases: TGTGCCAGCAGCGTTCGGGACAGGGAATTTATAGGCTACACCTTC. It encodes CASSVRDREFIGYTF. This chain joins TRBV5-6 and TRBJ1-2; 9 bases agree with TRBD1. The CDR3 runs 15 residues. CDR1 and CDR2 from the germline V gene are SGHDT and YYEEEE. Losses at the gene ends were 4 bases for V and 8 bases for J; bases not matched to a gene: 12.

The chain recombines TRBV30 with TRBJ1-2; D remains unclear. Germline CDR1 is GTSNPN and CDR2 is SVGIG (reference sequence). Trimming took 8 bases from V and 6 from J, leaving 13 bases between them. The CDR3 contains 11 residues. The CDR3 here is CARGRGNGYTF. The CDR3 DNA is TGTGCCCGGGGTCGGGGTAATGGCTACACCTTC. The entire variable domain, with the rest obtained from reference TRBV30 and TRBJ1-2, is as follows: SQTIHQWPATLVQPVGSPLSLECTVEGTSNPNLYWYRQAAGRGLQLLFYSVGIGQISSEVPQNLSASRPQDRQFILSSKKLLLSDSGFYLCARGRGNGYTFGSGTRLTVV.

The chain uses TRBV6-4 and TRBJ1-5, with D uncertain. The V gene's germline CDR1 is MRHNA and CDR2 SNTAGT. The CDR3 consists of 13 residues. The V and J ends lost 2 bases and 7 bases respectively, with 9 bases between them. The CDR3, as DNA: TGTGCCAGCAGTGACAATGAGGCCCAGCCCCAGCATTTT. It yields the protein CASSDNEAQPQHF.

This clonotype was observed a few times. This chain uses TRBV27 with TRBJ2-3; the match to TRBD2 covers 7 bases. Germline CDR1 reads MNHEY; CDR2 reads SMNVEV (reference sequence). The CDR3 has 14 residues. Trimming took 8 bases from V and 4 from J; bases not matched to a gene: 9. The CDR3 protein is CASVKRGGSDTQYF. The CDR3 DNA follows: TGTGCCAGCGTGAAGCGGGGAGGTTCAGATACGCAGTATTTT.

In its sample, this clonotype was seen a few times. The CDR3 is CASSGPGQGPYGYTF. The CDR3 coding sequence is TGCGCCAGCAGCGGACCGGGACAGGGCCCCTATGGCTACACCTTC. The chain has TRBV5-1 and TRBJ1-2; 9 nucleotides align to TRBD1. Unmatched junction bases numbered 8, after V lost 4 bases and J lost 4 bases. In germline, CDR1 is SGHRS, CDR2 YFSETQ. The CDR3 spans 15 residues.

The gene calls are TRBV9 and TRBJ2-1; 9 nucleotides match TRBD1. V lost 4 bases, J lost 5 bases, and 10 bases stayed unmatched. CDR3 length: 16 amino acids. Germline V gene sequence: CDR1 SGDLS, CDR2 YYNGEE. CDR3 in DNA: TGTGCCAGCAGCTTATTGACCGGGACAGGGCACAATGAGCAGTTCTTC. This codes for CASSLLTGTGHNEQFF.

This clonotype came up a few times. V gene TRBV29-1 combines with J gene TRBJ2-7; perhaps TRBD1 as D (7 bases). The CDR3 loop spans 13 amino acids. Per the germline V gene, CDR1 is SQVTM and CDR2 is ANQGSEA. Deletions cut 3 bases from V and 3 bases from J, with 12 bases between. The CDR3 protein is CSVEQGGFYEQYF. The CDR3, as DNA: TGCAGCGTTGAGCAGGGGGGATTCTACGAGCAGTACTTC.

The chain has TRBV6-1 and TRBJ2-1; D is undetermined. The V end lost 10 bases, the J end lost 4 bases, and 17 bases lay between the germline ends. This CDR3 spans 14 amino acids. The V gene's germline CDR1 is MNHNS and CDR2 SASEGT. The CDR3 DNA sequence: TGTGCCACCCAGGTTGGGGATTCATACAATGAGCAGTTCTTC. Its protein is CATQVGDSYNEQFF.

Points on this clonotype: One end of the junction does not line up with germline, which may come from a read error. This chain joins TRBV11-2 and TRBJ2-2; TRBD1 is a possible D gene (5 bases). Germline V CDR1 and CDR2: SGHAT, FQNNGV. The CDR3 is made up of 14 amino acids. The CDR3 spells CAGSHQGSGGELFF. CDR3 bases: TGTGCCGGCAGTCACCAGGGTTCAGGCGGGGAGCTGTTTTTT.

This clonotype was counted between two and nine times. The chain recombines TRBV15 with TRBJ1-6, with D possibly TRBD1 on 5 matching bases. This CDR3 is built from 17 residues. Germline assignment: CDR1 LNHNV and CDR2 YYDKDF (reference sequence). V was cut by 0 bases and J by 9 bases, with 18 bases left in between. CDR3: CATSRDFGEGISSPLHF. The CDR3 DNA is TGTGCCACCAGCAGAGATTTCGGGGAGGGGATAAGTTCACCCCTCCACTTT.

This rearrangement joins TRBV24-1 to TRBJ2-7, with D uncertain. From germline, CDR1 is KGHDR and CDR2 SFDVKD. Trimming pared 0 bases from V and 2 bases from J, leaving 7 bases between. This CDR3 comprises 14 residues. The CDR3, as DNA: TGTGCCACCAGTGATTTGGAACACCCCTACGAGCAGTACTTC. This translates into CATSDLEHPYEQYF.